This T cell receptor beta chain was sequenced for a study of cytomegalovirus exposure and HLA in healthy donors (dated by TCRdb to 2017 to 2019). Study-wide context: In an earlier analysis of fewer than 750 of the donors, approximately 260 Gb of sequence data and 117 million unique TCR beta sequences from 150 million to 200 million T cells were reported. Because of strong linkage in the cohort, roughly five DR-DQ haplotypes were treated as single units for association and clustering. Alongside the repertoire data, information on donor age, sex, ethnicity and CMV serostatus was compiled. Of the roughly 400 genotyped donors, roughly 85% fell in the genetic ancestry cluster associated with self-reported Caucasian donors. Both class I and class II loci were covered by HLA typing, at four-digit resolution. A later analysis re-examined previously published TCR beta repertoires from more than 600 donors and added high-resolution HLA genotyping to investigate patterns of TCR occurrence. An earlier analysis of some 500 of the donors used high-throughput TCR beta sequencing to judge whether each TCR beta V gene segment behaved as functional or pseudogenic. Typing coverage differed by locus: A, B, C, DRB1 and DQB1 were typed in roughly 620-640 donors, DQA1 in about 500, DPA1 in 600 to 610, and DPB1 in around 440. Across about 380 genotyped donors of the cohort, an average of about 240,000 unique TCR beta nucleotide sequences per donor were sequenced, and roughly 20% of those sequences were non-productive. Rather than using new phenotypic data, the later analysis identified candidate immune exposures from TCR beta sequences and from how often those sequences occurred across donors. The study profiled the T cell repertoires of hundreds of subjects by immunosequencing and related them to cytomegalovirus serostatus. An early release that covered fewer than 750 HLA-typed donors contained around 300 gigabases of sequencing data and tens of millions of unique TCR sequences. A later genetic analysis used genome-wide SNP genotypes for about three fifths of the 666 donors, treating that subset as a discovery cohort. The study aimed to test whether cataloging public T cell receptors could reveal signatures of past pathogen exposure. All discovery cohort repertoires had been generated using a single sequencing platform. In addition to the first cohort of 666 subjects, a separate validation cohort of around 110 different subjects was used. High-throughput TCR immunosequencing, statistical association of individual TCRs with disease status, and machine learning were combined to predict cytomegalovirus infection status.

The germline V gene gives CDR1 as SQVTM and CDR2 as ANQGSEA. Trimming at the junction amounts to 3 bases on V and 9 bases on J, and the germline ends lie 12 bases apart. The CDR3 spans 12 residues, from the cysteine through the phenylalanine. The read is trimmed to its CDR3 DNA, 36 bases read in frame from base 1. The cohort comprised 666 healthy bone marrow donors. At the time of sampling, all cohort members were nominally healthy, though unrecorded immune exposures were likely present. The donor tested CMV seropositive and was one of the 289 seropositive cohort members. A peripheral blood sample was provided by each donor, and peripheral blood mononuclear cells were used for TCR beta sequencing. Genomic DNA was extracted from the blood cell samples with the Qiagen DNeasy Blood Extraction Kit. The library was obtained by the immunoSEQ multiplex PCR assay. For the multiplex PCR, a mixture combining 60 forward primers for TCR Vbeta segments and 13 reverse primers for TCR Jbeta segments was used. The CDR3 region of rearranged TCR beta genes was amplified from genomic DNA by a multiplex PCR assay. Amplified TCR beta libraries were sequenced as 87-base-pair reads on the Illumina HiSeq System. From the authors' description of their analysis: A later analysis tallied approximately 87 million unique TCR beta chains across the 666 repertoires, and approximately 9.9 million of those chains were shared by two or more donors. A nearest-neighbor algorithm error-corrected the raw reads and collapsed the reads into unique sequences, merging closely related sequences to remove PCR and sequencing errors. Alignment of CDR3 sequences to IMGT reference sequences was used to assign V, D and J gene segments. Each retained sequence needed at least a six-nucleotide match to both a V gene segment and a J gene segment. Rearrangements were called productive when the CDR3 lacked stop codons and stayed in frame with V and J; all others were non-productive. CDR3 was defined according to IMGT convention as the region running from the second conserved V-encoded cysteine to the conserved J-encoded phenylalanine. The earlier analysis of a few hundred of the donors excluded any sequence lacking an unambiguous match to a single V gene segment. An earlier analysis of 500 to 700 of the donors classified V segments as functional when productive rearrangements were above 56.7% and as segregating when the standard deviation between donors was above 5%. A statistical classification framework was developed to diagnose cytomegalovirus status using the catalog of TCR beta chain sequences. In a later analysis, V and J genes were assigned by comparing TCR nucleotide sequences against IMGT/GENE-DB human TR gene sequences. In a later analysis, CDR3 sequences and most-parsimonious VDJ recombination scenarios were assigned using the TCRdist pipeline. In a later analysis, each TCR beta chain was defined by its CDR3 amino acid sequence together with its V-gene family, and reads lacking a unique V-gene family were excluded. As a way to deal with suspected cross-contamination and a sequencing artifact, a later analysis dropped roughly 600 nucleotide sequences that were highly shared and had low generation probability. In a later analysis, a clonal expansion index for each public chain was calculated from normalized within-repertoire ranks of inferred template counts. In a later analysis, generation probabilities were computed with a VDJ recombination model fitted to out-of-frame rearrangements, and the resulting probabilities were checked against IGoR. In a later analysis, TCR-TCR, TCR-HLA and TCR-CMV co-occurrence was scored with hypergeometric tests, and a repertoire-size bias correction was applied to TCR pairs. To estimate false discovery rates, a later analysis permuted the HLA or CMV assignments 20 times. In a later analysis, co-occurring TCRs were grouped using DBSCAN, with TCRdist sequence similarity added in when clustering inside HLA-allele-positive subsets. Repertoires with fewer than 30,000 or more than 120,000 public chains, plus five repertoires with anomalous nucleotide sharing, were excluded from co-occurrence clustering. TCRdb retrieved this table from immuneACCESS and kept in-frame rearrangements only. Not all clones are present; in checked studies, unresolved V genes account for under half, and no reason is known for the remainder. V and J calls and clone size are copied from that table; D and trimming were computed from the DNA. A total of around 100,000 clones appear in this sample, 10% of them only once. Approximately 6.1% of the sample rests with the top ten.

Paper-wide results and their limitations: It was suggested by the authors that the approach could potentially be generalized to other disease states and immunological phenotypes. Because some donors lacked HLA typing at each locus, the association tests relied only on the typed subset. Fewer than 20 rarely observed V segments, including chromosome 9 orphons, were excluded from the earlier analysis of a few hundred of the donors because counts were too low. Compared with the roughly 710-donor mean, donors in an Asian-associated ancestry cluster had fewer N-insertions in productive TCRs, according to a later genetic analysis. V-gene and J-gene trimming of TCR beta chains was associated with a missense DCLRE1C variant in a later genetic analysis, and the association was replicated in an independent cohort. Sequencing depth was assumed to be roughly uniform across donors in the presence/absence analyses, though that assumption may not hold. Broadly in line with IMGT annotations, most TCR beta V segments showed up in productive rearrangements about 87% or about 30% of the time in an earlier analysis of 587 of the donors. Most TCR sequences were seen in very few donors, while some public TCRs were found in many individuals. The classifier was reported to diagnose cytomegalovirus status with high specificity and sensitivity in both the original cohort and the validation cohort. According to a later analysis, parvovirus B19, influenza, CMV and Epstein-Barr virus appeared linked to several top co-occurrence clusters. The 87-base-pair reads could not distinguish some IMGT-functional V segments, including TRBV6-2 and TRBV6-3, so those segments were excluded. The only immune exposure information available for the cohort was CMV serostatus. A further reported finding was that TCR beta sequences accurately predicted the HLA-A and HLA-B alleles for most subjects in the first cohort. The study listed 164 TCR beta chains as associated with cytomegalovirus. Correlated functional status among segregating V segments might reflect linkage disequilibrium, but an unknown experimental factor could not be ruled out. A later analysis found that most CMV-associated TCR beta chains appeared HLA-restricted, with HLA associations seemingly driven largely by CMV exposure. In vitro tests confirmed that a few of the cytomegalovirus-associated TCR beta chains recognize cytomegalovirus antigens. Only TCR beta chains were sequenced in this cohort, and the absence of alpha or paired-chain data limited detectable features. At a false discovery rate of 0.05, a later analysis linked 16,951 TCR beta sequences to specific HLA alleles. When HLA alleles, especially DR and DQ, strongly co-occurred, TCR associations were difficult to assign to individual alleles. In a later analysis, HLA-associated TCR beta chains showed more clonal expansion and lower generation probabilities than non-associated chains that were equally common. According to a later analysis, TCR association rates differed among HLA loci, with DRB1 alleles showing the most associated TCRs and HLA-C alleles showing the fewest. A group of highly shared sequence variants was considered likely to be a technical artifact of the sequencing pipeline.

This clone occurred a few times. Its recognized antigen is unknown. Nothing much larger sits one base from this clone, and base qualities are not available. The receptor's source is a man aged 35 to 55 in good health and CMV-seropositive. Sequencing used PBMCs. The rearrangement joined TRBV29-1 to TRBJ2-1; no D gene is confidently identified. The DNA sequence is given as TGCAGCGTTGACTGGAACTACTTTGAGCAGTTCTTC. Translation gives CSVDWNYFEQFF.